One sample yielded the 31 T cell receptor beta chains listed below, sequenced in a study of T cells in Graves' hyperthyroidism and ophthalmopathy. Amplification of TCR beta CDR3 regions used RNA as the template. The study used the HTBI primer set for a first-round RT-PCR of the TCR CDR3. TCRdb redid the calling of the multiplex PCR reads with MiXCR, one entry per CDR3 protein. The table records a few hundred thousand distinct CDR3 sequences, about 15% of them present only once. Sequenced: blood. The receptors come from a woman younger than 45 with Graves' hyperthyroidism.

This clonotype has just a few counts. This chain links TRBV4-1 with TRBJ1-4; D remains ambiguous. Trimming removed 0 bases at V and 0 bases at J, with 11 bases between. Germline CDR1 MGHRA, CDR2 YSYEKL. This CDR3 is 17 amino acids long. This CDR3 is CASSQDLGISTNEKLFF. The DNA of the CDR3 is TGCGCCAGCAGCCAAGATCTGGGCATCTCAACTAATGAAAAACTGTTTTTT.

There are many counts of this clonotype. The chain is built from TRBV3-1 and TRBJ1-4; no reliable D call. Germline CDR1 reads LGHDT; CDR2 reads YNNKEL (reference sequence). V lost 1 base, J lost 2 bases, and 8 bases lay in between. The CDR3 covers 15 residues. The CDR3 sequence is CASSQGLGTNEKLFF. DNA for the CDR3: TGTGCCAGCAGCCAAGGATTAGGGACTAATGAAAAACTGTTTTTT.

This clonotype came up many times. The chain employs TRBV7-8 and TRBJ2-7; D unresolved. This CDR3 is 13 amino acids long. Germline assignment: CDR1 SGHVS and CDR2 FQNEAQ. V lost 6 bases to trimming and J lost 3 bases, with 12 bases between them. The DNA of the CDR3 is TGTGCCAGCAGTCACACTTCGTACTACGAGCAGTACTTC. Translation: CASSHTSYYEQYF.

This sequence joins TRBV19 and TRBJ2-1, with 8 positions matching TRBD2. Germline CDR1 is LNHDA and CDR2 is SQIVND (reference sequence). Trimming removed 3 bases from V and 9 bases from J; junction bases left unmatched: 4. The CDR3 has 13 residues. CDR3 nucleotide sequence: TGTGCCAGTAGTATCCAGCGGGAGAGTGAGCAGTTCTTC. Encoded protein: CASSIQRESEQFF.

This clonotype was counted ten times or more. V gene TRBV12-3 or TRBV12-4 combines with J gene TRBJ2-7; D is ambiguous. The length of the CDR3 is 12 residues. Trimming took 5 bases from V and 6 from J, leaving 11 bases between them. CDR3 DNA sequence: TGTGCCAGCAGTCTCTCCGGCGGCGAGCAGTACTTC. This encodes CASSLSGGEQYF.

The chain couples TRBV6-1 to TRBJ1-2, with TRBD1 matching 9 bases. V trimming: 5 bases; J trimming: 5 bases; junction bases outside the gene matches: 3. This CDR3 has 13 residues. Germline V gene data show CDR1 as MNHNS and CDR2 as SASEGT. The CDR3 reads CASSWTGAYGYTF. CDR3 sequence (DNA): TGTGCCAGCAGTTGGACAGGGGCTTATGGCTACACCTTC.

This clonotype has a count of ten or more. The genes are TRBV9 and TRBJ2-7, with D hard to call. V was pared by 4 bases and J by 4 bases, with 12 bases between. Per germline, CDR1 SGDLS and CDR2 YYNGEE. The CDR3 is 13 amino acids. DNA of the CDR3: TGTGCCAGCAGCCTCTCAGACCTATACGAGCAGTACTTC. Translating it yields CASSLSDLYEQYF.

This clonotype was seen repeatedly, ten times or more. V usage is TRBV6-1 and J usage is TRBJ1-2; 7 bases fit TRBD1. The V gene's germline CDR1 is MNHNS and CDR2 SASEGT. The length of the CDR3 is 14 residues. V was pared by 5 bases and J by 4 bases, with 7 bases of the junction left unmatched. This CDR3 reads CASSILRDSYGYTF. For the CDR3, the DNA is TGTGCCAGCAGTATACTAAGGGACAGCTATGGCTACACCTTC.

The V gene is TRBV15, the J gene TRBJ2-1, with 7 bases fitting TRBD2. Germline CDR1 LNHNV, CDR2 YYDKDF (reference sequence). The CDR3 extends over 14 amino acids. V lost 6 bases to trimming and J lost 2 bases; unmatched junction nucleotides: 4. Here the CDR3 DNA reads TGTGCCACCAGACACGGGACTACCTACAATGAGCAGTTCTTC. Encoded protein: CATRHGTTYNEQFF.

This clonotype was seen at least ten times. The V call is TRBV28, the J call TRBJ2-7; 8 bases line up with TRBD2. The CDR3 runs 14 residues. Looked up from germline, CDR1 is MDHEN and CDR2 is SYDVKM. V dropped 6 bases and J dropped 6; count of bases not matched to a gene: 10. CDR3 sequence reads: CASSPGGGRSEQYF. CDR3 nucleotides: TGTGCCAGCAGCCCGGGGGGGGGACGCAGCGAGCAGTACTTC.

This chain uses TRBV14 with TRBJ1-2; D not resolved. Trimming took off 0 bases at V and 0 bases at J, with 11 bases between the two ends. Germline V gene sequence: CDR1 SGHDN, CDR2 FVKESK. The CDR3 has 16 residues. As DNA, the CDR3 is TGTGCCAGCAGCCAAGAAGTGAGGACTGCTAACTATGGCTACACCTTC. This codes for CASSQEVRTANYGYTF.

This clonotype showed up many times. The chain links TRBV5-1 to TRBJ2-1, with TRBD2 matching over 12 bases. This CDR3 has 15 residues. V shed 2 bases, J shed 7 bases, and the junction held 4 bases outside the gene matches. The germline V gene has CDR1 SGHRS and CDR2 YFSETQ. The CDR3 nucleotides read TGCGCCAGCAGCTTTTCGACTAGCGGGAGAAATGAGCAGTTCTTC. Protein sequence: CASSFSTSGRNEQFF.

There are many counts of this clonotype. The chain links TRBV12-3 or TRBV12-4 to TRBJ1-4; D is unclear. V was pared by 3 bases and J by 8 bases, with 7 bases between. This CDR3 has 12 residues. The DNA of the CDR3 is TGTGCCAGCAGTTTGGTCGGGGAAAAACTGTTTTTT. It yields the protein CASSLVGEKLFF.

This clonotype was recorded many times. The gene calls are TRBV15 and TRBJ2-3; D gene ambiguous. Germline loops: CDR1 LNHNV, CDR2 YYDKDF (reference sequence). With 0 bases removed from V and 2 bases from J, the gap between germline ends came to 3 bases. The CDR3 is 13 residues long. CDR3: CATSRDYTDTQYF. The CDR3 DNA reads as TGTGCCACCAGCAGAGACTACACAGATACGCAGTATTTT.

This clonotype was detected a few times. This sequence may be a read error, since a much larger clone differs from it by one base. This chain connects TRBV25-1 to TRBJ2-3; D is possibly TRBD2 (6 bases). The V gene lost 2 bases and the J gene lost 1 base, with 13 bases spanning the gap. The CDR3 contains 16 residues. CDR1 and CDR2 from the germline V gene are MGHDK and SYGVNS. The CDR3 protein is CASSETGSGRTDTQYF. The DNA for the CDR3 is TGTGCCAGCAGTGAAACGGGCAGCGGGCGCACAGATACGCAGTATTTT.

This clonotype was observed many times. The chain employs TRBV6-2 or TRBV6-3 and TRBJ1-1; no definite D call. Germline assignment: CDR1 MNHEY and CDR2 SVGEGT. The germline V and J ends were trimmed by 2 bases and 3 bases, with 7 bases remaining between them. The CDR3 runs to 13 residues. The CDR3 region is CASSYRADTEAFF. For the CDR3, the DNA is TGTGCCAGCAGTTACAGGGCGGACACTGAAGCTTTCTTT.

This clonotype has at least ten counts. The chain uses TRBV27 and TRBJ1-2, with D unresolved. The germline V and J ends were trimmed by 0 bases and 4 bases, with 12 bases remaining between them. CDR1 MNHEY and CDR2 SMNVEV come from the germline V gene (reference sequence). This CDR3 is 15 amino acids long. Here the CDR3 reads CASSLSTNGLYGYTF. DNA of the CDR3: TGTGCCAGCAGTTTATCGACTAACGGTCTCTATGGCTACACCTTC.

This sequence joins TRBV18 and TRBJ1-5; TRBD1 agrees at 9 bases. The CDR3 spans 15 residues. V dropped 0 bases and J dropped 7; count of bases not matched to a gene: 4. Germline V gene lookup returns CDR1 KGHSH and CDR2 LQKENI. CDR3 DNA: TGTGCCAGCTCACCACCGAACAGGGGGCAGCAGCCCCAGCATTTT. This sequence encodes CASSPPNRGQQPQHF.

This rearrangement joins TRBV20-1 to TRBJ2-1, with D perhaps TRBD1 (6 bases). Germline values: CDR1 DFQATT, CDR2 SNEGSKA (reference sequence). The length of the CDR3 is 16 residues. V was shortened by 2 bases and J by 1 base, with 15 bases between the two germline ends. CDR3 region: CSARNLRDNSYNEQFF. The DNA for the CDR3 is TGCAGTGCTAGAAACCTCCGGGACAATTCCTACAATGAGCAGTTCTTC.

In its sample, this clonotype was seen many times. The chain is built from TRBV28 and TRBJ2-5; TRBD1 is a possible D gene (5 bases). Germline V CDR1 and CDR2: MDHEN, SYDVKM. This CDR3 has 13 residues. The ends were cut back, 5 bases at V and 5 bases at J, with 12 bases in the middle. The CDR3 nucleotides read TGTGCCAGCAGTACACGGACATGGGAGACCCAGTACTTC. This translates into CASSTRTWETQYF.

This chain uses TRBV28 with TRBJ2-7; 9 nucleotides match TRBD2. CDR3 length: 18 amino acids. Germline V gene sequence: CDR1 MDHEN, CDR2 SYDVKM. With V trimmed by 6 bases and J by 3 bases, 18 bases remained unmatched. CDR3 sequence reads: CASRQPTLAGLGYYEQYF. Written as DNA, the CDR3 is TGTGCCAGCAGGCAACCGACTCTAGCGGGACTAGGCTACTACGAGCAGTACTTC.

This rearrangement joins TRBV5-5 to TRBJ2-7, with TRBD1 identical over 9 bases. CDR1 and CDR2 from the germline V gene are SGHKS and YYEKEE (reference sequence). J gave up 7 bases and V 4 bases, and 12 bases lay outside the gene matches. The CDR3 has 15 residues. CDR3 DNA: TGTGCCAGCAGCATACCGGGACAGGGTGCGTGGGAGCAGTACTTC. It is translated as CASSIPGQGAWEQYF. The complete variable domain, with remaining parts taken from reference TRBV5-5 and TRBJ2-7, reads DAGVTQSPTHLIKTRGQQVTLRCSPISGHKSVSWYQQVLGQGPQFIFQYYEKEERGRGNFPDRFSARQFPNYSSELNVNALLLGDSALYLCASSIPGQGAWEQYFGPGTRLTVT.

The table lists this clonotype with a count of one. A read error is possible here, since a much larger clone lies one base away. The gene calls are TRBV20-1 and TRBJ2-7; 9 bases match TRBD2. The CDR3 is made up of 11 amino acids. Germline assignment: CDR1 DFQATT and CDR2 SNEGSKA (reference sequence). CDR3 protein: CSSTSGYEQHF. The CDR3 nucleotides are TGCAGTTCGACTAGCGGCTACGAGCAGCACTTC.

This clonotype was observed at least ten times. The rearrangement uses TRBV5-1 and TRBJ1-4, with 7 bases lining up with TRBD1. V trimming: 1 base; J trimming: 3 bases; junction bases outside the gene matches: 6. This CDR3 has 16 residues. Germline loops: CDR1 SGHRS, CDR2 YFSETQ. The DNA for the CDR3 is TGCGCCAGCAGCTTGTATGTTCAGGGGGCTAATGAAAAACTGTTTTTT. It is translated as CASSLYVQGANEKLFF.

The chain uses TRBV4-1 and TRBJ1-1, with D possibly being TRBD1 (5 bases). Trimming left V 1 base short and J 7 bases short, with 10 bases between. CDR3 length equals 13 residues. Germline V lookup: CDR1 MGHRA, CDR2 YSYEKL. The CDR3, as DNA: TGCGCCAGCAGCCAAGGGGGCCCGGGTGAAGCTTTCTTT. This translates into CASSQGGPGEAFF.

The table lists this clonotype with many counts. The chain carries TRBV6-1 and TRBJ2-1, with D unresolved. CDR1 is MNHNS and CDR2 is SASEGT in the germline V gene. CDR3 length: 16 amino acids. Trimming took off 4 bases at V and 0 bases at J, with 13 bases between the two ends. The CDR3 sequence is CASSVWGWGSYNEQFF. The CDR3 nucleotides read TGTGCCAGCAGTGTTTGGGGATGGGGCTCCTACAATGAGCAGTTCTTC.

This clonotype occurred many times. This chain joins TRBV18 and TRBJ2-7; unclear D gene. The V gene's germline CDR1 is KGHSH and CDR2 LQKENI. There are 15 residues in the CDR3. V lost 3 bases to trimming and J lost 4 bases, with 16 bases between them. The CDR3 is CASSPPGLDTYEQYF. CDR3 bases: TGTGCCAGCTCACCCCCGGGTCTAGACACTTACGAGCAGTACTTC.

This clonotype was found a few times. Since a much larger clone is just one base distant, this may be a read error. The rearrangement links TRBV2 to TRBJ1-5; D is ambiguous. Germline CDR1 and CDR2: SNHLY and FYNNEI. The CDR3 is 12 residues long. CDR3 amino acids: CASTGGNQLQHF. The DNA of the CDR3 is TGTGCCAGCACCGGCGGAAATCAGCTCCAGCATTTT.

This clonotype has at least ten counts. The J gene is TRBJ2-7, the V gene TRBV6-1; 9 bases fit TRBD1. Germline-derived CDR1 and CDR2 are MNHNS and SASEGT. This CDR3 comprises 13 residues. Germline trimming cut 5 bases from V and 5 bases from J; bases unmatched to any gene: 4. The CDR3 region is CASSMTGGHEQYF. CDR3 sequence (DNA): TGTGCCAGCAGTATGACAGGGGGGCACGAGCAGTACTTC.

This clonotype has at least ten counts. CDR3 sequence reads: CSARDLRGNTEAFF. The CDR3 nucleotides read TGCAGTGCTAGAGACCTCAGGGGGAACACTGAAGCTTTCTTT. The rearrangement uses TRBV20-1 and TRBJ1-1; D perhaps matches TRBD1 (6 bases). There are 14 residues in the CDR3. In germline, CDR1 is DFQATT, CDR2 SNEGSKA (reference sequence). The germline V and J ends were trimmed by 0 bases and 1 base, with 9 bases remaining between them.

This clonotype was seen more than once but under ten times. This sequence joins TRBV28 and TRBJ1-6; D unresolved. This CDR3 is 16 amino acids long. Germline lookup yields CDR1 MDHEN and CDR2 SYDVKM. V lost 3 bases to trimming and J lost 7 bases, with 16 bases between them. CDR3 residues: CASSFPGNSFNSPLHF. CDR3 sequence (DNA): TGTGCCAGCAGTTTCCCCGGAAACTCCTTCAATTCACCCCTCCACTTT.